These 19 T cell receptor beta chains were all obtained from the same sample, sequenced in a study of cytomegalovirus exposure and HLA in healthy donors. Use of 60 Vbeta and 13 Jbeta primers characterized the PCR. The method was immunoSEQ multiplex PCR; TCRdb's version includes in-frame clones alone and lacks a portion of them. The sample has some 150,000 clones, 80% to 90% seen once. The sample consisted of PBMCs. Source of these receptors: a boy aged 2 to 9 in good health and CMV-seronegative.

This chain links TRBV4-2 with TRBJ1-5, with a tentative D call TRBD1 (6 bases). The ends were cut back, 2 bases at V and 5 bases at J, with 13 bases in the middle. Per germline, CDR1 LGHNA and CDR2 YNFKEQ. The CDR3 has 15 amino acids. The DNA of the CDR3 is TGTGCCAGCAGCCAATACGGACAGTTCGATCAGCCCCAGCATTTT. This encodes CASSQYGQFDQPQHF.

The rearrangement links TRBV7-9 to TRBJ1-1, with D tentatively TRBD1 (6 bases). The CDR3 consists of 18 residues. The germline V gene has CDR1 SEHNR and CDR2 FQNEAQ (reference sequence). The V end was cut by 1 base, the J end by 1 base, with 19 bases between. CDR3 region: CASSLGRGPGVRNTEAFF. Here the CDR3 DNA reads TGTGCCAGCAGCTTAGGTAGGGGCCCAGGGGTCCGGAACACTGAAGCTTTCTTT. The full variable domain, its missing parts supplied by reference TRBV7-9 and TRBJ1-1, is DTGVSQNPRHKITKRGQNVTFRCDPISEHNRLYWYRQTLGQGPEFLTYFQNEAQLEKSRLLSDRFSAERPKGSFSTLEIQRTEQGDSAMYLCASSLGRGPGVRNTEAFFGQGTRLTVV.

The chain has TRBV19 and TRBJ1-5; possible D gene TRBD1, 5 bases. Germline-derived CDR1 and CDR2 are LNHDA and SQIVND (reference sequence). V lost 3 bases, J lost 2 bases, and 14 bases lay in between. CDR3 length equals 16 residues. Written as DNA, the CDR3 is TGTGCCAGTAGTATCTCCGGAGGGGATCGCAATCAGCCCCAGCATTTT. Its translation: CASSISGGDRNQPQHF.

Concerning this clone: Other DNA sequences in this specimen translate into the identical CDR3. The genes are TRBV5-4 and TRBJ1-6, with D unclear. V lost 0 bases and J lost 7, with 5 bases in between. This CDR3 region has 13 residues. In germline, CDR1 is SGHNT, CDR2 YYREEE (reference sequence). In DNA form, the CDR3 reads TGTGCCAGCAGCTTGGGCGTGAATTCACCCCTCCACTTT. This codes for CASSLGVNSPLHF.

V and J are TRBV4-2 and TRBJ2-1; possible D gene TRBD1, 6 bases. V lost 0 bases and J lost 4, with 13 bases in between. CDR1 LGHNA and CDR2 YNFKEQ come from the germline V gene. The CDR3 covers 16 residues. CDR3 amino acids: CASSQDWAGEYNEQFF. The DNA for the CDR3 is TGTGCCAGCAGCCAAGATTGGGCAGGGGAGTACAATGAGCAGTTCTTC.

The chain carries TRBV4-2 and TRBJ2-5; 11 bases map to TRBD2. This CDR3 has 17 residues. The V and J ends lost 1 base and 0 bases, in that order; junction bases with no gene match: 4. CDR1 and CDR2 (germline): LGHNA, YNFKEQ. As DNA, the CDR3 is TGTGCCAGCAGCCAAGTAGGGACTAGCGGCTACCAAGAGACCCAGTACTTC. Its translation: CASSQVGTSGYQETQYF.

This chain joins TRBV18 and TRBJ1-1; 8 bases map to TRBD1. Germline CDR1 KGHSH, CDR2 LQKENI. There are 14 residues in the CDR3. Unmatched junction bases numbered 6, after V lost 3 bases and J lost 6 bases. The CDR3 reads CASSPQGQAAEAFF. DNA of the CDR3: TGTGCCAGCTCACCCCAGGGACAGGCGGCTGAAGCTTTCTTT.

This clone was observed a handful of times. The V and J genes are TRBV2 and TRBJ1-4; a possible D gene is TRBD1 (6 bases). V lost 0 bases, J lost 4 bases, and 9 bases lay in between. Germline CDR1 SNHLY, CDR2 FYNNEI. This CDR3 contains 15 residues. The chain's CDR3 is CASSEAAGVNEKLFF. The CDR3 DNA follows: TGTGCCAGCAGTGAAGCGGCAGGGGTTAATGAAAAACTGTTTTTT. The full variable domain, completed using reference TRBV2 and TRBJ1-4, is EPEVTQTPSHQVTQMGQEVILRCVPISNHLYFYWYRQILGQKVEFLVSFYNNEISEKSEIFDDQFSVERPDGSNFTLKIRSTKLEDSAMYFCASSEAAGVNEKLFFGSGTQLSVL.

The chain couples TRBV11-1 to TRBJ2-1; a possible D gene is TRBD2 (5 bases). Germline loops: CDR1 SGHAT, CDR2 FQDESV (reference sequence). The V gene lost 0 bases and the J gene lost 2 bases, with 14 bases spanning the gap. The CDR3 loop spans 17 amino acids. As DNA, the CDR3 is TGTGCCAGCAGCTTAGCCCAGGACTTGACTCCCTACAATGAGCAGTTCTTC. Amino acid sequence: CASSLAQDLTPYNEQFF.

The gene calls are TRBV29-1 and TRBJ2-3; 9 positions agree with TRBD1. The V and J ends lost 7 bases and 7 bases, in that order; junction bases with no gene match: 12. This CDR3 is 14 amino acids long. Germline values: CDR1 SQVTM, CDR2 ANQGSEA. In DNA, the CDR3 is TGCAGCGCCGCAGTCCCGGACAGGGGAAATACGCAGTATTTT. It codes for CSAAVPDRGNTQYF.

The rearrangement links TRBV5-1 to TRBJ2-7; 8 nucleotides match TRBD1. CDR1 SGHRS and CDR2 YFSETQ come from the germline V gene. This CDR3 has 14 residues. Trimming removed 4 bases from V and 3 bases from J; junction bases left unmatched: 6. The chain's CDR3 is CASSPGQGVYEQYF. As DNA, the CDR3 is TGCGCCAGCAGCCCCGGACAGGGTGTCTACGAGCAGTACTTC.

The V call is TRBV7-2, the J call TRBJ2-5, with 8 bases lining up with TRBD1. The CDR3 sequence is 13 residues long. V was clipped by 6 bases and J by 5 bases; unmatched bases: 5. In germline, CDR1 is SGHTA, CDR2 FQGNSA. The CDR3 loop reads CASRQGDQETQYF. The CDR3 nucleotides read TGTGCCAGCAGACAGGGGGATCAGGAGACCCAGTACTTC.

This rearrangement joins TRBV19 to TRBJ2-7; 9 nucleotides align to TRBD1. With 4 bases clipped from V and 4 bases from J, the junction kept 5 bases outside the gene matches. The CDR3 is 14 residues long. Germline lookup yields CDR1 LNHDA and CDR2 SQIVND (reference sequence). This CDR3 reads CASSNGQGRYEQYF. In nucleotides, the CDR3 is TGTGCCAGTAGTAACGGACAGGGGAGGTACGAGCAGTACTTC.

This chain uses TRBV7-6 with TRBJ2-7, with D perhaps matching TRBD1 (5 bases). There are 15 residues in the CDR3. V gave up 5 bases and J gave up 4 bases, with 18 bases separating them. The germline CDR1 and CDR2 sequences are SGHVS and FNYEAQ. The CDR3, as DNA: TGTGCCAGCAGCGATAGACAGCGAATCAGTTACGAGCAGTACTTC. Residues: CASSDRQRISYEQYF. Supplemented by reference TRBV7-6 and TRBJ2-7, the full variable domain reads GAGVSQSPRYKVTKRGQDVALRCDPISGHVSLYWYRQALGQGPEFLTYFNYEAQQDKSGLPNDRFSAERPEGSISTLTIQRTEQRDSAMYRCASSDRQRISYEQYFGPGTRLTVT.

The J gene is TRBJ1-2, the V gene TRBV4-1; TRBD1 agrees at 7 bases. The CDR3 covers 13 residues. CDR1 MGHRA and CDR2 YSYEKL come from the germline V gene. V dropped 6 bases and J dropped 2; count of bases not matched to a gene: 3. The CDR3 loop is CASRQTGNYGYTF. In DNA form, the CDR3 reads TGCGCCAGCAGGCAGACAGGGAACTATGGCTACACCTTC.

In this sample, this clone turned up once. The chain carries TRBV5-1 and TRBJ2-3; possibly TRBD2 for D (6 bases). Germline V gene data show CDR1 as SGHRS and CDR2 as YFSETQ. This CDR3 has 15 amino acids. V gave up 1 base and J gave up 3 bases, with 12 bases separating them. The CDR3 here is CASSLKRVSTDTQYF. The DNA of the CDR3 is TGCGCCAGCAGCTTGAAGCGGGTTTCAACAGATACGCAGTATTTT.

The rearrangement uses TRBV11-3 and TRBJ1-1, with D possibly matching TRBD1 (6 bases). Looked up from germline, CDR1 is SGHNT and CDR2 is YENEEA. V lost 5 bases and J 8 bases, leaving 12 bases between the germline ends. This CDR3 has 12 residues. The CDR3 region is CASSHRETEAFF. The CDR3 DNA follows: TGTGCCAGCAGCCACAGGGAAACAGAAGCTTTCTTT.

Turning to this clone: Its ends do not fully match the called genes, so a read error is possible. This chain connects TRBV6-9 to TRBJ2-3; tentatively, D is TRBD2 (5 bases). The CDR3 extends over 9 amino acids. The germline gives CDR1 MNHGY, CDR2 SVAAGI. The chain's CDR3 is CASSYRTSF. The DNA for the CDR3 is TGTGCCAGCAGTTATAGAACTAGTTTT.

V and J are TRBV7-8 and TRBJ2-1; tentative D call: TRBD2 (5 bases). Germline assignment: CDR1 SGHVS and CDR2 FQNEAQ. This CDR3 is 14 amino acids long. Trimming took 5 bases from V and 5 from J, leaving 13 bases between them. In DNA form, the CDR3 reads TGTGCCAGCAGCCCGAGAGGGCTTCACAATGAGCAGTTCTTC. Translated: CASSPRGLHNEQFF.